This T cell receptor (beta chain) originates from a study of blood T cell repertoires in COVID-19. As processed by the authors: From reference gene primer amplification, estimates of nucleated cell counts were derived. Method: immunoSEQ multiplex PCR; TCRdb's copy keeps in-frame clones and lacks some. D and trimming were read from the DNA, whereas the V and J calls and clone size are those reported in that table. This repertoire shows roughly 400,000 clones, 80% to 90% found once; its top ten account for roughly 1.1%. The count of this clone is one. The CDR3 is made up of 16 amino acids. The germline V gene encodes CDR1 LNHDA and CDR2 SQIVND (reference sequence). V lost 4 bases, J lost 0 bases, and 8 bases stayed unmatched. Clinical history reported by participants formed the basis on which cohorts were assigned.

Sequenced material: PBMCs or T cells enriched from blood (not recorded which). The receptor's source is a man aged 25-40 years who had recovered from COVID-19. This chain joins TRBV19 and TRBJ1-2, with 7 bases identical to TRBD1. CDR3 sequence (DNA): TGTGCCAGTAGTACCAGACAGGGCCGGACTAACTATGGCTACACCTTC. Translated, it gives CASSTRQGRTNYGYTF.